The entry that follows covers one TCR beta chain sequence. No antigen is known for it. Base qualities are not at hand, and no much larger clone is one base apart. The sample is drawn from a study of blood T cell repertoires in COVID-19 (dated by TCRdb to 2020 to 2021). For the study in its entirety: Samples covering the acute and convalescent phases of COVID-19 were provided by collaborators in the United States, Italy and Spain. The dataset comprised deeply sampled blood TCRbeta repertoires from subjects exposed to, actively infected with, or recovered from COVID-19. The prospective study material was composed of cDNA or gDNA derived from T cells, B-cell-depleted T cells, or PBMCs. The repertoires were made available in a free public database intended to serve as a resource for research on the immune response to SARS-CoV-2. Where available, HLA class I and class II types were obtained from metadata supplied by the sample provider rather than from assay-based typing. Sample metadata almost always included a de-identified subject ID, COVID-19 status, age in years and sex. The samples were drawn from the first 160 participants of the ongoing ImmuneRACE study and from 950 to 1,500 subjects provided by 6 global collaborators. General conclusions and limits of the study: How much clinical and demographic metadata was included differed by source and by participant, and the metadata was provided uncurated.

Including cysteine and phenylalanine, the CDR3 has 13 amino acids. CDR3 DNA is the only sequence kept; it has 39 bases, read in frame from the first base. CDR1 and CDR2 are drawn from the germline V gene: SGHDT, YYEEEE. Deletion took 2 bases off V and 4 bases off J, with a span of 9 bases between the germline ends. Participants in the prospective study were aged about 18 to 95 years, lived in approximately 26 United States geographic areas, and enrolled through a virtual design. In the prospective study, cohorts were assigned on the basis of participant-reported clinical history obtained from a screening survey and a study questionnaire. For ImmuneRACE Cohort 3, a participant was defined as recovered based on two consecutive negative NP/OP PCR tests, clearance by a healthcare professional, or resolution of symptoms. In the prospective study, mobile phlebotomists collected whole blood, serum and a nasopharyngeal or oropharyngeal swab from each participant. Over an approximately 2-month period, participants in the prospective study had the option of providing additional blood draws and questionnaires. Before DNA extraction, blood samples from the prospective study were shipped at room temperature or frozen.

The immunoSEQ Assay, a bias-controlled multiplex PCR, was used to amplify TCRbeta CDR3 regions from genomic DNA. Processing in the source paper ran as follows. The number of nucleated cells in each sample was estimated from the amplification of reference gene primers within the assay. To quantify the absolute abundance of each unique TCRbeta CDR3 rearrangement, sequence reads were collapsed and filtered. For each sample, productive Simpson clonality was calculated by taking the square root of Simpson's diversity index across productive rearrangements. Sourced from immuneACCESS, this table was stored by TCRdb with only in-frame sequences that have V and J called. A share of the clones is absent; for the studies checked, an unresolved V gene accounts for under half, and the remainder has no known explanation. V, J and clone size reflect that table, while D and trimming were determined from the DNA. For this sample the table gives under 350,000 clones, of which roughly 90% were detected only once. Jointly, the top ten make up less than 2% of the sample.

This clonotype was obtained from a woman aged 55-75 years who had recovered from COVID-19. The sequenced sample consisted of PBMCs or T cells enriched from blood (not recorded which). Recombination linked TRBV5-6 to TRBJ1-1, and perhaps TRBD1 as D gene, on 6 matching bases. The CDR3 region reads CASSLQGSTEAFF. In nucleotides, the sequence is TGTGCCAGCAGCTTACAGGGTTCCACTGAAGCTTTCTTT.